A single sample is the source of the 20 T cell receptor beta chains below, sequenced in a study of read filtering for tumor transcriptome and immune sequencing. Molecular barcoded adaptors covering alpha/delta and beta/gamma chains were used on roughly 370 ng RNA. TCRdb passed the reads through MiXCR, listing each CDR3 protein once. The sample includes about 130,000 distinct CDR3 sequences, under 15% of them seen just once. Sequencing was done on a sample of a population of CD138-negative cells sorted from bone marrow. The receptors come from a donor over 35 with multiple myeloma.

There are many counts of this clonotype. This chain joins TRBV21-1 and TRBJ2-1; TRBD1, the table's D call, lacks a check against the DNA. TRBV21-1 is a listed pseudogene. The CDR3 is 15 residues long. Written as DNA, the CDR3 is TGTGCCAGCAGCAAGAGGAGGACAGGGGCCCATGAGCAGTTCTTC. Translation: CASSKRRTGAHEQFF.

In this sample, this clonotype turned up once. This sequence joins TRBV11-3 and TRBJ2-2, with D unclear. The V and J ends lost 5 bases and 1 base respectively, with 8 bases between them. The CDR3 totals 14 residues. Germline-derived CDR1 and CDR2 are SGHNT and YENEEA. The CDR3 region is CASSPTRNTGELFF. CDR3 DNA sequence: TGTGCCAGCAGCCCTACACGGAACACCGGGGAGCTGTTTTTT.

This clonotype has ten or more counts. The chain uses TRBV6-5 and TRBJ1-5, with a tentative D call TRBD1 (6 bases). V dropped 0 bases and J dropped 6 bases, with 12 bases sitting between them. The length of the CDR3 is 15 residues. Germline loops: CDR1 MNHEY, CDR2 SVGAGI. CDR3 loop: CASSYSSGVGQPQHF. The CDR3 DNA reads TGTGCCAGCAGTTACTCGTCAGGGGTCGGTCAGCCCCAGCATTTT.

In the case of this clonotype: Its ends do not fully match the called genes, so a read error is possible. V is TRBV6-6 and J is TRBJ2-1, with 7 bases that match TRBD2. The CDR3 is 14 residues long. CDR1 and CDR2 (germline): MNHNY, SVGAGI (reference sequence). CDR3 sequence (DNA): TGTGCCAGCAGTTACGAGACTAGCTACCATGAGCAGTTCTTC. Translating gives CASSYETSYHEQFF.

Worth noting for this clonotype: This likely came from a read error, as a far larger clone is one base away. The V and J genes are TRBV7-9 and TRBJ2-1, with D perhaps being TRBD1 or TRBD2 (5 bases each). There are 12 residues in the CDR3. Germline-derived CDR1 and CDR2 are SEHNR and FQNEAQ (reference sequence). V dropped 7 bases and J dropped 8 bases, with 12 bases sitting between them. The CDR3: CASIALGDEQFF. CDR3 sequence (DNA): TGTGCCAGCATCGCTCTGGGGGATGAGCAGTTCTTC. The variable domain in full, completed from reference TRBV7-9 and TRBJ2-1, reads DTGVSQNPRHKITKRGQNVTFRCDPISEHNRLYWYRQTLGQGPEFLTYFQNEAQLEKSRLLSDRFSAERPKGSFSTLEIQRTEQGDSAMYLCASIALGDEQFFGPGTRLTVL.

At least ten counts were recorded for this clonotype. The rearrangement joins TRBV27 to TRBJ2-6; weak D call: TRBD2 (7 bases). Trimming removed 5 bases from V and 4 bases from J, with 18 bases in between. The V gene's germline CDR1 is MNHEY and CDR2 SMNVEV (reference sequence). The CDR3 is made up of 17 amino acids. The chain's CDR3 is CASSQGGGRRGANVLTF. In DNA form, the CDR3 reads TGTGCCAGCAGTCAAGGGGGGGGGCGGAGAGGGGCCAACGTCCTGACTTTC.

The chain is built from TRBV10-2 and TRBJ1-1, with D possibly TRBD1 on 5 matching bases. Germline values: CDR1 WSHSY, CDR2 SAAADI. This CDR3 has 13 residues. Trimming took 8 bases from V and 0 from J, leaving 10 bases between them. The CDR3 is CASLGDVNTEAFF. The CDR3, as DNA: TGCGCCAGCCTCGGGGACGTGAACACTGAAGCTTTCTTT.

The sample holds many counts of this clonotype. CDR3 protein: CASSLDGTKYNEQFF. The CDR3 DNA sequence: TGCGCCAGCAGCTTGGATGGGACAAAGTACAATGAGCAGTTCTTC. The chain uses TRBV5-1 and TRBJ2-1; perhaps TRBD1 as D (6 bases). The V end was cut by 0 bases, the J end by 4 bases, with 11 bases between. This CDR3 is built from 15 residues. Germline V gene sequence: CDR1 SGHRS, CDR2 YFSETQ.

This clonotype was seen ten or more times. V and J are TRBV30 and TRBJ2-1; 10 nucleotides align to TRBD1. There are 15 residues in the CDR3. CDR1 is GTSNPN and CDR2 is SVGIG in the germline V gene (reference sequence). V dropped 2 bases and J dropped 4; count of bases not matched to a gene: 5. The CDR3 DNA is TGTGCCTGGAGTACCGGGACAGGGGAGTACAATGAGCAGTTCTTC. It specifies CAWSTGTGEYNEQFF.

This clonotype was found many times. CDR3 amino acids: CASSLSPGQGARQPQHF. The CDR3 DNA follows: TGTGCCAGCAGCTTGAGCCCGGGACAGGGGGCGCGGCAGCCCCAGCATTTT. V usage is TRBV5-6 and J usage is TRBJ1-5; 12 bases agree with TRBD1. Germline CDR1 and CDR2: SGHDT and YYEEEE. V gave up 1 base and J gave up 7 bases; unmatched junction bases: 9. This CDR3 contains 17 residues. Combining the CDR3 with reference TRBV5-6 and TRBJ1-5 gives the whole variable domain DAGVTQSPTHLIKTRGQQVTLRCSPKSGHDTVSWYQQALGQGPQFIFQYYEEEERQRGNFPDRFSGHQFPNYSSELNVNALLLGDSALYLCASSLSPGQGARQPQHFGDGTRLSIL.

The table lists this clonotype with many counts. This chain links TRBV5-1 with TRBJ1-1; D uncertain. The ends were cut back, 5 bases at V and 7 bases at J, with 9 bases in the middle. Germline V lookup: CDR1 SGHRS, CDR2 YFSETQ. The CDR3 totals 11 residues. The CDR3 DNA follows: TGCGCCAGCAGTTTTAACGGTGAAGCTTTCTTT. Protein product: CASSFNGEAFF. Drawing the rest from reference TRBV5-1 and TRBJ1-1, the complete variable domain is KAGVTQTPRYLIKTRGQQVTLSCSPISGHRSVSWYQQTPGQGLQFLFEYFSETQRNKGNFPGRFSGRQFSNSRSEMNVSTLELGDSALYLCASSFNGEAFFGQGTRLTVV.

A note on this clonotype: A much larger clone sits a single nucleotide away, making a read error possible. The chain is built from TRBV7-9 and TRBJ1-5, with D possibly matching TRBD1 (5 bases). The CDR3 runs 12 residues. Germline V gene lookup returns CDR1 SEHNR and CDR2 FQNEAQ (reference sequence). CDR3 DNA sequence: TGTGCCAGTGGCCAGGACAATCGGCCCCAGCATTTT. Its protein product is CASGQDNRPQHF.

This clonotype was counted ten times or more. CDR3 DNA sequence: TGCAGTGCTAGAGATTGGTCAGGGGTGTCGCGGGAGACCCAGTACTTC. Protein: CSARDWSGVSRETQYF. The chain couples TRBV20-1 to TRBJ2-5; perhaps TRBD1 as D (6 bases). Germline loops: CDR1 DFQATT, CDR2 SNEGSKA (reference sequence). The V end lost 0 bases, the J end lost 5 bases, and 19 bases lay between the germline ends. The CDR3 runs 16 residues.

This clonotype has a count of ten or more. This chain uses TRBV29-1 with TRBJ2-1; perhaps D is TRBD1 or TRBD2 (5 bases each). The CDR3 length is 14 residues. Between the trimmed V and J ends, which lost 7 bases and 6 bases, there was a span of 19 bases. Germline-derived CDR1 and CDR2 are SQVTM and ANQGSEA. CDR3 nucleotides: TGCAGCGCAACCTGGGGGAGTTCCACCAATGAGCAGTTCTTC. Protein: CSATWGSSTNEQFF.

This clonotype was detected ten times or more. The genes are TRBV28 and TRBJ1-5; maybe TRBD1 (6 bases). This CDR3 contains 15 residues. V was shortened by 7 bases and J by 5 bases, with 18 bases between the two germline ends. Germline values: CDR1 MDHEN, CDR2 SYDVKM. In DNA form, the CDR3 reads TGTGCCAGCATCAATAATGGGGGGCCCGATCAGCCCCAGCATTTT. Protein: CASINNGGPDQPQHF. Looking up the rest from reference TRBV28 and TRBJ1-5 gives the full variable domain: DVKVTQSSRYLVKRTGEKVFLECVQDMDHENMFWYRQDPGLGLRLIYFSYDVKMKEKGDIPEGYSVSREKKERFSLILESASTNQTSMYLCASINNGGPDQPQHFGDGTRLSIL.

The table lists this clonotype with many counts. V is TRBV30 and J is TRBJ2-5; D is perhaps TRBD1 or TRBD2 (6 bases each). The CDR3 has 13 residues. Germline loops: CDR1 GTSNPN, CDR2 SVGIG (reference sequence). V shed 7 bases and J shed 5 bases, with 17 bases lying between them. CDR3 sequence reads: CASGAGLGETQYF. In DNA, the CDR3 is TGTGCCTCGGGGGCAGGGCTTGGGGAGACCCAGTACTTC. The whole variable domain, remainder taken from reference TRBV30 and TRBJ2-5, is SQTIHQWPATLVQPVGSPLSLECTVEGTSNPNLYWYRQAAGRGLQLLFYSVGIGQISSEVPQNLSASRPQDRQFILSSKKLLLSDSGFYLCASGAGLGETQYFGPGTRLLVL.

This clonotype showed up many times. This chain joins TRBV20-1 and TRBJ1-6; D ambiguous. The CDR3 totals 14 residues. Germline CDR1 DFQATT, CDR2 SNEGSKA (reference sequence). V gave up 3 bases and J gave up 7 bases, with 13 bases separating them. CDR3 sequence (DNA): TGCAGTGCTAGTGGGGTTAATACGAATTCACCCCTCCACTTT. Translating it yields CSASGVNTNSPLHF.

As for this clonotype: Being one base from a much bigger clone, this may be a read error. This rearrangement joins TRBV25-1 to TRBJ2-2, with a possible D match to TRBD2 (7 bases). Trimming took off 6 bases at V and 7 bases at J, with 18 bases between the two ends. The germline gives CDR1 MGHDK, CDR2 SYGVNS. The CDR3 has 15 residues. The CDR3 protein is CASSLRGAGVGELFF. The CDR3 DNA reads TGTGCCAGCAGCCTTCGGGGGGCAGGGGTCGGGGAGCTGTTTTTT.

This clonotype was observed at least ten times. The genes are TRBV29-1 and TRBJ2-7; perhaps TRBD1 as D (6 bases). The V and J ends lost 0 bases and 8 bases respectively, with 17 bases between them. The CDR3 is made up of 14 amino acids. Germline V gene sequence: CDR1 SQVTM, CDR2 ANQGSEA. CDR3 sequence reads: CSVEEGALGAQQYF. The CDR3 DNA is TGCAGCGTTGAAGAGGGGGCCCTGGGGGCGCAGCAGTACTTC.

The sample holds a few counts of this clonotype. This rearrangement joins TRBV7-9 to TRBJ2-6; no reliable D call. Deletions cut 5 bases from V and 0 bases from J, with 11 bases between. CDR1 is SEHNR, CDR2 FQNEAQ, per germline (reference sequence). CDR3 size: 16 residues. CDR3 in DNA: TGTGCCAGCAGCCCTTGGACGCCCTCTGGGGCCAACGTCCTGACTTTC. This translates into CASSPWTPSGANVLTF.